The source of this T cell receptor (beta chain) is a study of T-cell memory formation after mild COVID-19. Using its own MiXCR run on the 5' RACE reads, TCRdb lists one record per CDR3 protein. The data show fewer than 350,000 distinct CDR3 sequences, approximately 18% seen once. Whole-study results and caveats: Balance between CD4 and CD8 was seen in clones contracting day 15 to 85, and a CD4+ lean was seen in later expanders. The study detected some responding clones in pre-infection memory, suggesting cross-reactive memory joined.

V was clipped by 2 bases and J by 4 bases; unmatched bases: 4. Germline CDR1 and CDR2: MGHRA and YSYEKL. The CDR3 loop spans 14 amino acids. In this sample, this clonotype turned up a few times. Its antigen is currently unknown. The chain has TRBV4-1 and TRBJ2-7; 8 positions match TRBD1. This TCR was sampled from a man younger than 35 who had mild COVID-19 (a few samples of this study predate the infection). Cell type and time point are not known. Sequencing used PBMCs or a T cell subset sorted from them (not recorded which). The DNA of the CDR3 is TGCGCCAGCAGCCAAATCGGACAGGGTTACGAGCAGTACTTC. It codes for CASSQIGQGYEQYF.